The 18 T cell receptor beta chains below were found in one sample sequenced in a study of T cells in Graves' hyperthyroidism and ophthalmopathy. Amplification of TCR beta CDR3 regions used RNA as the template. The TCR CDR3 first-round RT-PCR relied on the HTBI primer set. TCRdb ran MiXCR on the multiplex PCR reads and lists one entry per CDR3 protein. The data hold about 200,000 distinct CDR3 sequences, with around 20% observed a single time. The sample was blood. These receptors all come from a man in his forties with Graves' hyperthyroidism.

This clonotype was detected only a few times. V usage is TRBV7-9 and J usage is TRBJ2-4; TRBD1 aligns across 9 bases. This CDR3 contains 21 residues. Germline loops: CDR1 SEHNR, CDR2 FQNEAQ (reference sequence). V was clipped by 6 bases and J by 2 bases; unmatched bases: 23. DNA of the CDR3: TGTGCCAGCAGTTTCAGGACCGGGACAGGGCACAGGGGAGAGTCCAAAAACATTCAGTACTTC. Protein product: CASSFRTGTGHRGESKNIQYF.

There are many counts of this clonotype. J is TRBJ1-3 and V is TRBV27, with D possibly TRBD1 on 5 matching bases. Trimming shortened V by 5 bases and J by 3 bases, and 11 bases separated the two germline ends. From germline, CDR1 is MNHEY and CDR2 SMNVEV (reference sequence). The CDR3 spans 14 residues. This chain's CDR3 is CASSPWDGGNTIYF. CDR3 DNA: TGTGCCAGCAGTCCCTGGGACGGTGGAAACACCATATATTTT.

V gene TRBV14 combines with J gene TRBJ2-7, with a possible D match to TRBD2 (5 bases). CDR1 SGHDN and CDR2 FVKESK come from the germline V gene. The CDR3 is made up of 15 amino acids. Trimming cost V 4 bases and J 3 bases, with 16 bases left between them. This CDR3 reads CASSRGRDWDYEQYF. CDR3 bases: TGTGCCAGCAGCCGCGGACGGGATTGGGACTACGAGCAGTACTTC. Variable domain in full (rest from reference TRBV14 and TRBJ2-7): EAGVTQFPSHSVIEKGQTVTLRCDPISGHDNLYWYRRVMGKEIKFLLHFVKESKQDESGMPNNRFLAERTGGTYSTLKVQPAELEDSGVYFCASSRGRDWDYEQYFGPGTRLTVT.

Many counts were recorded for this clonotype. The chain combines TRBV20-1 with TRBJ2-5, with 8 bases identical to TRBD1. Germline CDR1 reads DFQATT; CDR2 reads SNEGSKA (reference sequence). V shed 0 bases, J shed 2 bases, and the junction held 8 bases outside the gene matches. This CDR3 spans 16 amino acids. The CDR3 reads CSARETGVAWQETQYF. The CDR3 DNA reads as TGCAGTGCTAGAGAGACAGGGGTGGCGTGGCAAGAGACCCAGTACTTC.

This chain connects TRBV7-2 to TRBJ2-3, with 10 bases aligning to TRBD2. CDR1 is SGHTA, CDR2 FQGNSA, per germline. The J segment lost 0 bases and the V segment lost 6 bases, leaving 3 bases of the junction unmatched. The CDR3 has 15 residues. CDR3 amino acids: CASSRSGGSTDTQYF. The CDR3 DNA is TGTGCCAGCAGTCGTAGCGGGGGGAGCACAGATACGCAGTATTTT. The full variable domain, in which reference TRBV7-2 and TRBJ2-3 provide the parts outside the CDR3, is GAGVSQSPSNKVTEKGKDVELRCDPISGHTALYWYRQSLGQGLEFLIYFQGNSAPDKSGLPSDRFSAERTGGSVSTLTIQRTQQEDSAVYLCASSRSGGSTDTQYFGPGTRLTVL.

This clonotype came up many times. For the CDR3, the DNA is TGCAGTGCTAGATCCGGGACCAACACTGAAGCTTTCTTT. Amino acid sequence: CSARSGTNTEAFF. This chain connects TRBV20-1 to TRBJ1-1; D perhaps matches TRBD1 (5 bases). The CDR3 covers 13 residues. V shed 2 bases and J shed 2 bases, with 9 bases lying between them. Germline-derived CDR1 and CDR2 are DFQATT and SNEGSKA (reference sequence).

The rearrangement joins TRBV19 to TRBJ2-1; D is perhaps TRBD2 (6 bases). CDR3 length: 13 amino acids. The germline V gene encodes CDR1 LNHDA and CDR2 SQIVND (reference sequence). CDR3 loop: CASAPTRYNEQFF. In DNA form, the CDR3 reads TGTGCTTCAGCACCGACTAGGTACAATGAGCAGTTCTTC. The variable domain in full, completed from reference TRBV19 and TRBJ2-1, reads DGGITQSPKYLFRKEGQNVTLSCEQNLNHDAMYWYRQDPGQGLRLIYYSQIVNDFQKGDIAEGYSVSREKKESFPLTVTSAQKNPTAFYLCASAPTRYNEQFFGPGTRLTVL.

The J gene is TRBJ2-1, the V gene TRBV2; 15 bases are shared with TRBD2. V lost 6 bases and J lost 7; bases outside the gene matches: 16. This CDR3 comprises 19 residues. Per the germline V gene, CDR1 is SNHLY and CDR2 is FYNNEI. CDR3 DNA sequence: TGTGCCAGCAGCTCTATAGATGCCCAGGGACTAGCGGGAGGTAATGAGCAGTTCTTC. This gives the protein CASSSIDAQGLAGGNEQFF.

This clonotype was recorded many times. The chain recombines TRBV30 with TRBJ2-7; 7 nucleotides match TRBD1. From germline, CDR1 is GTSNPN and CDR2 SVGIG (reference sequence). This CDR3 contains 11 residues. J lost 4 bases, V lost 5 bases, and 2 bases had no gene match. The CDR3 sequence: CAWATGYEQYF. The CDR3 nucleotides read TGTGCCTGGGCGACAGGGTACGAGCAGTACTTC.

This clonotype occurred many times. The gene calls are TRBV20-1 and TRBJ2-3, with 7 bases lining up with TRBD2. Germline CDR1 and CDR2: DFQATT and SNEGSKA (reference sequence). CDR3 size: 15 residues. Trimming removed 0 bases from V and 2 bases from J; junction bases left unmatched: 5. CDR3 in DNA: TGCAGTGCTAGAGAACGGACTAGGGCCACAGATACGCAGTATTTT. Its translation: CSARERTRATDTQYF.

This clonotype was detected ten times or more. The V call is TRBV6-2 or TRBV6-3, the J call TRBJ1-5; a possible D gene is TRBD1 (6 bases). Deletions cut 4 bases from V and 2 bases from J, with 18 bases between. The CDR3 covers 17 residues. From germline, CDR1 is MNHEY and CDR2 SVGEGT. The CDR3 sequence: CASSFTGRNGGNQPQHF. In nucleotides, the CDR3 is TGTGCCAGCAGTTTTACAGGGCGAAATGGGGGCAATCAGCCCCAGCATTTT.

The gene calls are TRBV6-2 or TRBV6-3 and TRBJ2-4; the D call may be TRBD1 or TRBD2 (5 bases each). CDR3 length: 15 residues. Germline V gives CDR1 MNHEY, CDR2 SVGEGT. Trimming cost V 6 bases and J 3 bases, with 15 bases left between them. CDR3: CASSPSGAGKNIQYF. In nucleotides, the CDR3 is TGTGCCAGCAGCCCTTCCGGGGCCGGCAAAAACATTCAGTACTTC.

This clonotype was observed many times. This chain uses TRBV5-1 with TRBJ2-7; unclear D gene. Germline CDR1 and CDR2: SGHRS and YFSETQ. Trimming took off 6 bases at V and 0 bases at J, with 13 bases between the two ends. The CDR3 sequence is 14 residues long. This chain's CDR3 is CASTADTSSYEQYF. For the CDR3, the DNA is TGCGCCAGCACCGCTGACACGAGCTCCTACGAGCAGTACTTC.

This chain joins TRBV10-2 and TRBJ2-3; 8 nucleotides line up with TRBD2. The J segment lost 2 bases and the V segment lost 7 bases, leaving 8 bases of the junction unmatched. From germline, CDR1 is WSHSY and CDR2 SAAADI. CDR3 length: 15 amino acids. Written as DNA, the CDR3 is TGCGCCAGCAAGGAAAGCGGGGGCCCCACAGATACGCAGTATTTT. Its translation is CASKESGGPTDTQYF.

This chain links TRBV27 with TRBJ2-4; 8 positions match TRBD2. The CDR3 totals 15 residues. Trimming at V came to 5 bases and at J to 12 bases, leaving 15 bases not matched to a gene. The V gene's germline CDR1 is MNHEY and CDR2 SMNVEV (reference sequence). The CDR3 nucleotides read TGTGCCAGCAGTCCCTCCTCCGTGACTAGCGAGAATCAGTACTTC. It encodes CASSPSSVTSENQYF.

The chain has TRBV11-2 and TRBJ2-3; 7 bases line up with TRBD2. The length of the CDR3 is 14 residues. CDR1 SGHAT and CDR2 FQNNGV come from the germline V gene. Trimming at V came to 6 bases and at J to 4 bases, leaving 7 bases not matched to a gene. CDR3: CASSAAGVADTQYF. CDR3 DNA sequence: TGTGCCAGCAGTGCGGCGGGGGTGGCAGATACGCAGTATTTT.

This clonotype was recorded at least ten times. CDR3 in amino acids: CASSNDFGTEAFF. CDR3 nucleotide sequence: TGTGCCAGCAGTAACGACTTCGGCACTGAAGCTTTCTTT. The V call is TRBV2, the J call TRBJ1-1; no clear D. The CDR3 is made up of 13 amino acids. V shed 5 bases and J shed 4 bases, with 11 bases lying between them. Germline V CDR1 and CDR2: SNHLY, FYNNEI.

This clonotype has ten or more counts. The CDR3 DNA sequence: TGTGCCAGCAGCACCTCGGGACAGATGAACACTGAAGCTTTCTTT. Translating gives CASSTSGQMNTEAFF. The genes are TRBV5-5 and TRBJ1-1; 7 bases agree with TRBD1. The CDR3 contains 15 residues. V lost 4 bases, J lost 0 bases, and 6 bases stayed unmatched. The germline V gene has CDR1 SGHKS and CDR2 YYEKEE (reference sequence).